The 19 T cell receptor beta chains below were found in one sample sequenced in a study of T-cell reconstitution after alpha-beta-depleted transplantation in children (dated by TCRdb to between 2015 and 2016). The library relied on PCR. Sequencing was carried out with an Illumina HiSeq 2500. TCR libraries were prepared with molecular barcoding, using unique molecular identifiers to normalize TCRbeta repertoire quantification. TCRdb itself trimmed the public reads at Q25 with fastp, ran MiXCR and retained productive beta chains. Each entry merges the rows of one CDR3 protein and shows their most common DNA and genes. The table for this sample lists approximately 240,000 distinct CDR3 sequences; roughly 10% of them were counted only once. The top ten clones comprise over 5.5% of the sample. The input for sequencing was PBMCs from the stem cell graft donor, taken from the stem cell graft. These receptors all come from a human donor who donated a stem cell graft to a child with acute lymphoblastic leukemia.

Ten or more counts support this clonotype. This chain uses TRBV29-1 with TRBJ2-3; the D gene could be TRBD1 or TRBD2 (5 bases each). The germline gives CDR1 SQVTM, CDR2 ANQGSEA. This CDR3 is 13 amino acids long. The ends were cut back, 4 bases at V and 2 bases at J, with 10 bases in the middle. The chain's CDR3 is CSVGDGDTDTQYF. In DNA, the CDR3 is TGCAGCGTTGGGGACGGCGACACAGATACGCAGTATTTT.

This clonotype was seen repeatedly, ten times or more. The chain joins TRBV29-1 to TRBJ2-2, with D possibly being TRBD1 (6 bases). Germline V gives CDR1 SQVTM, CDR2 ANQGSEA. The CDR3 runs 11 residues. The DNA of the CDR3 is TGCAGTTTCAGGGGAACCGGGGAGCTGTTTTTT. Amino acids: CSFRGTGELFF.

The gene calls are TRBV18 and TRBJ2-5; D not certain. Germline CDR1 reads KGHSH; CDR2 reads LQKENI. Trimming shortened V by 2 bases and J by 5 bases, and 18 bases separated the two germline ends. There are 16 residues in the CDR3. This chain's CDR3 is CASSPTGPSPTETQYF. The CDR3 DNA is TGTGCCAGCTCACCAACCGGGCCCTCCCCTACGGAGACCCAGTACTTC.

This clonotype showed up many times. This chain joins TRBV20-1 and TRBJ1-1; D ambiguous. This CDR3 region has 12 residues. Germline loops: CDR1 DFQATT, CDR2 SNEGSKA (reference sequence). With 3 bases removed from V and 1 base from J, the gap between germline ends came to 6 bases. The chain's CDR3 is CSASSPNTEAFF. The CDR3 DNA is TGCAGTGCTAGTTCTCCGAACACTGAAGCTTTCTTT.

This clonotype was counted many times. The CDR3 spells CAISEEGANTGELFF. The CDR3 DNA follows: TGTGCCATCAGTGAGGAGGGGGCGAACACCGGGGAGCTGTTTTTT. This chain links TRBV10-3 with TRBJ2-2; D is perhaps TRBD1 (6 bases). V dropped 2 bases and J dropped 0 bases, with 7 bases sitting between them. The CDR3 extends over 15 amino acids. Germline CDR1 reads ENHRY; CDR2 reads SYGVKD.

V usage is TRBV10-3 and J usage is TRBJ2-7; possibly TRBD1 or TRBD2 for D (5 bases each). CDR1 ENHRY and CDR2 SYGVKD come from the germline V gene. CDR3 length equals 15 residues. The V and J ends lost 3 bases and 7 bases respectively, with 19 bases between them. The CDR3: CAISEFGDGIREQYF. The CDR3 DNA sequence: TGTGCCATCAGTGAATTTGGGGACGGAATTAGGGAGCAGTACTTC.

At least ten counts were recorded for this clonotype. The rearrangement joins TRBV3-1 to TRBJ2-1; D might be TRBD2 (5 bases). This CDR3 is built from 15 residues. V was trimmed by 3 bases and J by 5 bases, leaving 14 bases between them. The V gene's germline CDR1 is LGHDT and CDR2 YNNKEL (reference sequence). CDR3 nucleotide sequence: TGTGCCAGCAGCCACGCGAGGGTTCTGGACAATGAGCAGTTCTTC. It specifies CASSHARVLDNEQFF.

This clonotype was picked up many times. The gene calls are TRBV27 and TRBJ1-6; 8 nucleotides align to TRBD1. This CDR3 spans 14 amino acids. Germline values: CDR1 MNHEY, CDR2 SMNVEV (reference sequence). Trimming removed 3 bases from V and 7 bases from J; junction bases left unmatched: 2. CDR3 residues: CASSLGQVNSPLHF. CDR3 DNA sequence: TGTGCCAGCAGTTTGGGACAGGTGAATTCACCCCTCCACTTT.

The DNA of the CDR3 is TGTGCCATCCGGGCAGTGGAATCCACTGAAGCTTTCTTT. This codes for CAIRAVESTEAFF. The chain combines TRBV10-3 with TRBJ1-1; D is unclear. The CDR3 runs to 13 residues. V gave up 8 bases and J gave up 4 bases, with 14 bases separating them. Germline lookup yields CDR1 ENHRY and CDR2 SYGVKD.

This clonotype was seen repeatedly, ten times or more. The chain combines TRBV5-1 with TRBJ1-3; D gene unclear. Looked up from germline, CDR1 is SGHRS and CDR2 is YFSETQ. The CDR3 length is 14 residues. V lost 4 bases to trimming and J lost 0 bases, with 8 bases between them. Here the CDR3 reads CASSGATSGNTIYF. The CDR3 nucleotides are TGCGCCAGCAGCGGAGCGACCTCTGGAAACACCATATATTTT. The full variable domain, completed using reference TRBV5-1 and TRBJ1-3, is KAGVTQTPRYLIKTRGQQVTLSCSPISGHRSVSWYQQTPGQGLQFLFEYFSETQRNKGNFPGRFSGRQFSNSRSEMNVSTLELGDSALYLCASSGATSGNTIYFGEGSWLTVV.

The table lists this clonotype with a few counts. The chain recombines TRBV5-1 with TRBJ2-7; possible D gene TRBD2, 5 bases. The germline gives CDR1 SGHRS, CDR2 YFSETQ. This CDR3 comprises 14 residues. V was cut by 0 bases and J by 3 bases, with 10 bases left in between. CDR3 amino acids: CASSLEVGGYEQYF. The DNA for the CDR3 is TGCGCCAGCAGCTTGGAGGTAGGAGGCTACGAGCAGTACTTC.

The rearrangement links TRBV6-1 to TRBJ2-1; TRBD1 agrees at 11 bases. V dropped 6 bases and J dropped 1; count of bases not matched to a gene: 5. CDR3 length: 16 residues. The germline gives CDR1 MNHNS, CDR2 SASEGT. The CDR3 nucleotides read TGTGCCAGCAGCCGAGGGACAGGGGGATCCTACAATGAGCAGTTCTTC. This translates into CASSRGTGGSYNEQFF.

The chain links TRBV12-3 or TRBV12-4 to TRBJ1-3, with no clear D. This CDR3 is 11 amino acids long. The ends were cut back, 6 bases at V and 5 bases at J, with 5 bases in the middle. CDR3 DNA: TGTGCCAGCAGAAGCAGAAACACCATATATTTT. Translating gives CASRSRNTIYF.

This clonotype was recorded many times. CDR3 in DNA: TGTGCCAGCAGCCCCCGGGGGGCTGACAAAAACATTCAGTACTTC. The encoded protein is CASSPRGADKNIQYF. J is TRBJ2-4 and V is TRBV21-1; the D call TRBD1 from the table was never checked on the DNA. TRBV21-1 is described as a pseudogene. CDR3 length equals 15 residues.

The rearrangement joins TRBV12-3 or TRBV12-4 to TRBJ1-2; 8 nucleotides align to TRBD1. With 6 bases clipped from V and 4 bases from J, the junction kept 4 bases outside the gene matches. The CDR3 is 13 amino acids. The chain's CDR3 is CASRTGTGYGYTF. CDR3 in DNA: TGTGCCAGCAGGACCGGGACAGGCTATGGCTACACCTTC.

This clonotype occurred a few times. The chain has TRBV19 and TRBJ1-2; unclear D gene. CDR1 LNHDA and CDR2 SQIVND come from the germline V gene (reference sequence). Trimming left V 3 bases short and J 3 bases short, with 8 bases between. The CDR3 has 13 amino acids. The CDR3 DNA reads as TGTGCCAGTAGTATCGGTGGTTACTATGGCTACACCTTC. Residues: CASSIGGYYGYTF.

This clonotype was observed a handful of times. The rearrangement links TRBV7-9 to TRBJ1-1; 8 bases match TRBD1. The V gene end was trimmed by 5 bases and the J gene end by 4 bases; junction bases not matched to a gene: 6. Germline lookup yields CDR1 SEHNR and CDR2 FQNEAQ (reference sequence). This CDR3 is 14 amino acids long. CDR3 region: CASSEWTGPTEAFF. The CDR3 coding sequence is TGTGCCAGCAGCGAATGGACAGGGCCCACTGAAGCTTTCTTT.

This clonotype was found many times. The chain carries TRBV5-1 and TRBJ1-3; D remains unclear. The CDR3 extends over 15 amino acids. CDR1 is SGHRS, CDR2 YFSETQ, per germline. Trimming stripped 1 base from V and 0 bases from J, with 8 bases between. The CDR3 nucleotides read TGCGCCAGCAGCTTGTTGGGGAGCTCTGGAAACACCATATATTTT. Translated: CASSLLGSSGNTIYF.

This chain uses TRBV20-1 with TRBJ1-6, with a weak D call TRBD1 (6 bases). Trimming left V 6 bases short and J 0 bases short, with 12 bases between. Germline CDR1 reads DFQATT; CDR2 reads SNEGSKA (reference sequence). The CDR3 sequence is 15 residues long. The CDR3: CSAPTGSSYNSPLHF. The CDR3 region has the DNA TGCAGTGCCCCTACAGGGAGCTCCTATAATTCACCCCTCCACTTT.